The present T cell receptor (beta chain) was sequenced within a study of OX40 agonist ivuxolimab in advanced cancers. The overall study: Past anti-PD-1, anti-PD-L1 or anti-CTLA-4 therapy was accepted, and around 40% had received some. Three partial responders included one hepatocellular carcinoma patient and two cutaneous melanoma patients. Study observations and caveats: At 0.1 to 3.0 mg/kg and by week 6, CD4+ and CD8+ T cells in the blood had expanded clonally.

With respect to this clone: Its antigen is unidentified.

Produced via immunoSEQ multiplex PCR; TCRdb's table is partial and in-frame only. Of 50,000 to 65,000 clones listed, about nine tenths are singletons. This sample comprised CD4+ or CD8+ T cells sorted from blood, obtained in a trial of the OX40 agonist ivuxolimab. The receptor comes from an adult with an advanced solid tumor such as melanoma, head and neck, liver or kidney cancer.

CDR3 nucleotide sequence: TGCGCCAGCAGCCAAGAAGTAGATCGGGCCCCCTACGAGCAGTACTTC. This codes for CASSQEVDRAPYEQYF. The chain combines TRBV4-1 with TRBJ2-7; D gene unclear. V lost 0 bases and J 2 bases, leaving 14 bases between the germline ends. This CDR3 is 16 amino acids long. Per the germline V gene, CDR1 is MGHRA and CDR2 is YSYEKL.